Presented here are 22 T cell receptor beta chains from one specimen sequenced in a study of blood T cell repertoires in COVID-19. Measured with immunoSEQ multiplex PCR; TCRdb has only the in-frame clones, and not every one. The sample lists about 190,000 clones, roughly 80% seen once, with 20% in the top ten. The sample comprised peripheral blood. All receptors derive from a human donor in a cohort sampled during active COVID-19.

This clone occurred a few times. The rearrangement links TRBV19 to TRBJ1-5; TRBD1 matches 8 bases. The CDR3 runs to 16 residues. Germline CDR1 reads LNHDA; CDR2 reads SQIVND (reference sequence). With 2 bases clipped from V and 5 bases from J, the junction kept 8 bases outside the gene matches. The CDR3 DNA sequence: TGTGCCAGTAGTATACCGTGGACAGGGAGGGATCAGCCCCAGCATTTT. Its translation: CASSIPWTGRDQPQHF.

The CDR3 loop is CASTQTSGRPNEQFF. DNA for the CDR3: TGTGCCAGCACTCAGACTAGCGGGAGGCCTAATGAGCAGTTCTTC. This rearrangement joins TRBV2 to TRBJ2-1, with 13 bases that match TRBD2. This CDR3 has 15 amino acids. CDR1 SNHLY and CDR2 FYNNEI come from the germline V gene. V shed 7 bases, J shed 7 bases, and the junction held 7 bases outside the gene matches.

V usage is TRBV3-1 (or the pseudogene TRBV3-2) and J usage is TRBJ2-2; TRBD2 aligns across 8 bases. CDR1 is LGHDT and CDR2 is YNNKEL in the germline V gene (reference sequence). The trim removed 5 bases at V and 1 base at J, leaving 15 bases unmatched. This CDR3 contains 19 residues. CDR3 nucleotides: TGTGCCAGCAGCTCTACTAGCGGAGTACCCCTTAGGAACACCGGGGAGCTGTTTTTT. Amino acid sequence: CASSSTSGVPLRNTGELFF.

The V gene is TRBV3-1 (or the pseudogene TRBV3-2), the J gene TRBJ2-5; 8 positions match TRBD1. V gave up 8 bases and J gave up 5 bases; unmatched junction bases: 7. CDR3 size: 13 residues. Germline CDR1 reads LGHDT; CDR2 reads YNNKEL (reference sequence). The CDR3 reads CASLDRVLETQYF. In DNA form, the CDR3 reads TGTGCCAGCCTGGACAGGGTGTTGGAGACCCAGTACTTC.

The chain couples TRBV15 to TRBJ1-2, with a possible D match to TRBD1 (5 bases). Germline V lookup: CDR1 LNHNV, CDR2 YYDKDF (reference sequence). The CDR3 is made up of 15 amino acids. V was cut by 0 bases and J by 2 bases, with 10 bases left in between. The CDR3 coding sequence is TGTGCCACCAGCAGAGACCTCGGGGGGAACTATGGCTACACCTTC. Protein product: CATSRDLGGNYGYTF.

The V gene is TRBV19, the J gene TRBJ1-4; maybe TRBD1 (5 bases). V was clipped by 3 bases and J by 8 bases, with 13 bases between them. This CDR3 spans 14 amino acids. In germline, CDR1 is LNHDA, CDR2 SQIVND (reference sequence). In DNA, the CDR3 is TGTGCCAGTAGTATCGGGGGGGTTGAAGAAAAACTGTTTTTT. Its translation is CASSIGGVEEKLFF. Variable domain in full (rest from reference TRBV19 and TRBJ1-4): DGGITQSPKYLFRKEGQNVTLSCEQNLNHDAMYWYRQDPGQGLRLIYYSQIVNDFQKGDIAEGYSVSREKKESFPLTVTSAQKNPTAFYLCASSIGGVEEKLFFGSGTQLSVL.

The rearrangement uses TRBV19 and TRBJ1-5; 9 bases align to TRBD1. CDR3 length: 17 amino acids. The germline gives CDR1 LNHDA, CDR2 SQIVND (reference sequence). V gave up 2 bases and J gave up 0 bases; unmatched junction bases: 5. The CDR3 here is CASSITGGGYSNQPQHF. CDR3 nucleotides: TGTGCCAGTAGTATAACAGGGGGCGGTTATAGCAATCAGCCCCAGCATTTT.

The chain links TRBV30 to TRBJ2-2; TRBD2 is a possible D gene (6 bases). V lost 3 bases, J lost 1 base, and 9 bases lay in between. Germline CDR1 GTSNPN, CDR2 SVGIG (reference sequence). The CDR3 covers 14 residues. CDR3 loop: CAWSGGLNTGELFF. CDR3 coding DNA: TGTGCCTGGAGCGGGGGACTGAACACCGGGGAGCTGTTTTTT.

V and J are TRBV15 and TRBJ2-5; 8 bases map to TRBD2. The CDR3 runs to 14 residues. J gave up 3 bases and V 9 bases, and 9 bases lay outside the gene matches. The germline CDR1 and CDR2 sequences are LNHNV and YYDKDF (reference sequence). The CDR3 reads CATSRGGREETQYF. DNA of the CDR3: TGTGCCACGTCCCGGGGGGGGAGGGAAGAGACCCAGTACTTC.

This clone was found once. CDR3 coding DNA: TGTGCCACCAGTGATTTCCCTTATGAGACCCAGTACTTC. Protein product: CATSDFPYETQYF. The V and J genes are TRBV24-1 and TRBJ2-5, with D hard to call. Germline CDR1 is KGHDR and CDR2 is SFDVKD. This CDR3 spans 13 amino acids. The V end lost 1 base, the J end lost 5 bases, and 7 bases lay between the germline ends.

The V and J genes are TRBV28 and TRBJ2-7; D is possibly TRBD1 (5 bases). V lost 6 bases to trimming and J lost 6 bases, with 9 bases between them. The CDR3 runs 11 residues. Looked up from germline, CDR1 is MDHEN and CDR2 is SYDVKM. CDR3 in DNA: TGTGCCAGCAGATGGACACGCGAGCAGTACTTC. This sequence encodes CASRWTREQYF.

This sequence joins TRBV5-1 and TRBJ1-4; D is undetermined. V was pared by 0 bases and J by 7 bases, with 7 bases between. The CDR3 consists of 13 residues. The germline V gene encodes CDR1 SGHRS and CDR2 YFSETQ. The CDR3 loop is CASSLGHIEKLFF. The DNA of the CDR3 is TGCGCCAGCAGCTTGGGGCACATTGAAAAACTGTTTTTT.

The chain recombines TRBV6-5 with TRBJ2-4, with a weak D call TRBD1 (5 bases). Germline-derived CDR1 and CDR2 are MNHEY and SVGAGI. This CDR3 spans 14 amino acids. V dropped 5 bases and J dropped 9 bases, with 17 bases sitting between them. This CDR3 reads CASSIGQGPAIQYF. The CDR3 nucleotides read TGTGCCAGCAGTATCGGACAAGGCCCTGCCATTCAGTACTTC.

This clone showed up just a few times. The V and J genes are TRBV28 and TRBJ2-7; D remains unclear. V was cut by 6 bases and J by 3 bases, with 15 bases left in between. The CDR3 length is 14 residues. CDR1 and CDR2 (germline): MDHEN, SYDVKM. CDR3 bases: TGTGCCAGCAGCCAAAGCTGGCTAGACTACGAGCAGTACTTC. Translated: CASSQSWLDYEQYF.

CDR3 in amino acids: CASSLLGGRGTGELFF. The DNA for the CDR3 is TGCGCCAGCAGCTTGTTGGGGGGGCGAGGCACCGGGGAGCTGTTTTTT. The J gene is TRBJ2-2, the V gene TRBV5-1; maybe TRBD2 (7 bases). This CDR3 contains 16 residues. The V end lost 1 base, the J end lost 4 bases, and 14 bases lay between the germline ends. Germline CDR1 SGHRS, CDR2 YFSETQ.

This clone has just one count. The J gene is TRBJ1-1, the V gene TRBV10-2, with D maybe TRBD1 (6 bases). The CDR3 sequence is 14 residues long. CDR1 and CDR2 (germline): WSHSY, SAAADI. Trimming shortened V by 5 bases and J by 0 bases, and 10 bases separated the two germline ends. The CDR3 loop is CASSTGTMNTEAFF. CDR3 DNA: TGCGCCAGCAGTACCGGGACAATGAACACTGAAGCTTTCTTT.

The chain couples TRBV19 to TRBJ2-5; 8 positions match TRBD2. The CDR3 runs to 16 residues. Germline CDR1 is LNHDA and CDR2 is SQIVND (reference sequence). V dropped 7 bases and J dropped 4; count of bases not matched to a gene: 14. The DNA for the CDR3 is TGTGCCAGTAAGACGAGGGCGCGGGGGGACATAGAGACCCAGTACTTC. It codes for CASKTRARGDIETQYF. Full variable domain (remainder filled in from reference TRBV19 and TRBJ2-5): DGGITQSPKYLFRKEGQNVTLSCEQNLNHDAMYWYRQDPGQGLRLIYYSQIVNDFQKGDIAEGYSVSREKKESFPLTVTSAQKNPTAFYLCASKTRARGDIETQYFGPGTRLLVL.

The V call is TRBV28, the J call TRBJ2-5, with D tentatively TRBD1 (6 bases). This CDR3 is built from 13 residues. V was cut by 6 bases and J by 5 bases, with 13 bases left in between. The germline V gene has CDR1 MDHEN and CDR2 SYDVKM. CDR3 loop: CASRLDRRETQYF. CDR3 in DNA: TGTGCCAGCAGGTTAGACAGGCGGGAGACCCAGTACTTC.

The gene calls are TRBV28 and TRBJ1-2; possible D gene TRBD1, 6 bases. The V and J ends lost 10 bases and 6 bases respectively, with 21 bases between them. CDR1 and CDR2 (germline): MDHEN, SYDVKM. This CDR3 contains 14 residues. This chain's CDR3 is CATKGRTEFDGYTF. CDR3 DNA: TGTGCCACCAAGGGCCGGACAGAATTTGATGGCTACACCTTC.

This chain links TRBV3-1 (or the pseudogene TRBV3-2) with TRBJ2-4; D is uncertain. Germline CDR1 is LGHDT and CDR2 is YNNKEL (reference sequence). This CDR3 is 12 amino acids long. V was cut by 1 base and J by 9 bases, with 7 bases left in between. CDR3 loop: CASSQVPGIQYF. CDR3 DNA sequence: TGTGCCAGCAGCCAAGTTCCCGGCATTCAGTACTTC.

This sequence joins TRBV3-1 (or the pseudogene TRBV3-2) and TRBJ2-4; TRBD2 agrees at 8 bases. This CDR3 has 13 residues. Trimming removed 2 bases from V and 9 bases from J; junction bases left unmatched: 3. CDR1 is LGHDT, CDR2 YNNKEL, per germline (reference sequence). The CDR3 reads CASSQNSGSIQYF. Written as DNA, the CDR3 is TGTGCCAGCAGCCAAAACAGCGGGAGCATTCAGTACTTC.

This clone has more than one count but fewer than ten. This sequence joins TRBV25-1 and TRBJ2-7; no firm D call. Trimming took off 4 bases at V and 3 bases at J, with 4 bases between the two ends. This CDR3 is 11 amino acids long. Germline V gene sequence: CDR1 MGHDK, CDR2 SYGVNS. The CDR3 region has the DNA TGTGCCAGCAGTGCCCTCTACGAGCAGTACTTC. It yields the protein CASSALYEQYF.